This T cell receptor beta chain was recorded in a study of cytomegalovirus exposure and HLA in healthy donors (dated by TCRdb to between 2016 and 2019). Broadly, across the study: A later analysis indicated that the 120 or so validation repertoires were generated on the platform also employed for the approximately 700 repertoires of the first cohort. The study aimed to test whether cataloging public T cell receptors could reveal signatures of past pathogen exposure. Along with the roughly 710-subject first cohort, a separate validation cohort of over 90 different subjects was used. High-throughput TCR immunosequencing, statistical association of individual TCRs with disease status, and machine learning were combined to predict cytomegalovirus infection status.

Of note for this clone: Its recognized antigen is unknown. Base qualities are not recorded, but no much larger clone differs from it by a single base.

What the research found in general, with its limitations: The study listed 150 to 200 TCR beta chains as associated with cytomegalovirus. According to the authors, the approach could potentially be generalized to other disease states and immunological phenotypes. A later analysis lacked HLA typing for the validation cohort, so it scored co-occurrence in that cohort across all 120 or so repertoires. Cytomegalovirus status was reported to be diagnosed by the classifier with high specificity and sensitivity in both the original and validation cohorts. In a later analysis, TCRs clustered in the first cohort were found to also tend to co-occur in the 120 or so validation repertoires, with approximately 93% of cluster scores above 0. In vitro tests confirmed that three of the cytomegalovirus-associated TCR beta chains recognize cytomegalovirus antigens. Across donors, most TCR sequences were observed very rarely, whereas some public TCRs were present in many individuals.

Library generation was performed with the immunoSEQ multiplex PCR assay. The authors processed their data as follows. To diagnose cytomegalovirus status from the catalog of TCR beta chain sequences, a statistical classification framework was built. Here the immuneACCESS table is served through TCRdb, limited to in-frame sequences with V and J called. Missing clones are a known gap in these copies; in checked studies unresolved V genes cover under half, and the rest lacks a known reason. V and J calls and clone size come straight from that table; D and trimming were deduced from the DNA. Recorded for this sample are over 200,000 clones; over 80% of them occurred a single time. The top ten hold 5.5% to 6.5% of the sample. The donors belonged to the validation cohort of 120 subjects, which was separate from the 666-subject first cohort. Source material: PBMCs. This receptor was identified in a woman aged 18-29 years in good health and CMV-seronegative.

DNA sequence: TGTGCCAGCAGTTCTAGCGGGTTAGGCAATGAGCAGTTCTTC. Its translation is CASSSSGLGNEQFF. Here the chain combines TRBV28 and TRBJ2-1; TRBD2 agrees with 8 junctional bases. The CDR3 sequence holds 14 residues, the cysteine and phenylalanine included. The retained sequence is limited to the CDR3, 42 bases, with the frame set at the first base. The germline V gene encodes CDR1 MDHEN and CDR2 SYDVKM. Clipping removes 4 bases from V and 6 bases from J, with 5 as the unmatched junction base count.